Shown below are 20 T cell receptor beta chains from a single sample sequenced in a study of post-analysis software for immune sequencing data. Study-wide results and caveats: When patients were compared with controls, a handful of TRBV segments were more frequent, TRBV5-6, TRBV5-1 and TRBV20-1 among them.

Presence of unique molecular identifiers characterized the TCR beta cDNA libraries. MiXCR was run by TCRdb on the PCR reads, yielding one entry per CDR3 protein. In the table there are hundreds of thousands of distinct CDR3 sequences, 25% to 30% of which are singletons. The antigens these receptors bind are not known. Sequences were obtained from blood. These receptors all stem from a girl between 10 and 17 years old with multiple sclerosis.

The rearrangement links TRBV7-8 to TRBJ2-7; D possibly corresponds to TRBD1 (6 bases). The CDR3 runs to 17 residues. V lost 3 bases and J 9 bases, leaving 27 bases between the germline ends. CDR1 SGHVS and CDR2 FQNEAQ come from the germline V gene. The CDR3 sequence is CASSLGTGTGYLRVQYF. CDR3 DNA: TGTGCCAGCAGCTTGGGAACAGGGACCGGATACTTACGAGTGCAGTACTTC.

Note on this clonotype: One end of the junction varies from germline; a read error may be responsible. The chain uses TRBV6-5 and TRBJ2-1, with a weak D call TRBD2 (6 bases). The CDR3 runs to 16 residues. Germline lookup yields CDR1 MNHEY and CDR2 SVGAGI. The CDR3 nucleotides are TGTGCCAGCGGAAATTACGGGAGTCGATCCTACAATGAGGAGTTCTTC. This codes for CASGNYGSRSYNEEFF.

This sequence joins TRBV6-5 and TRBJ1-6; 9 nucleotides align to TRBD1. Germline CDR1 and CDR2: MNHEY and SVGAGI. V was pared by 2 bases and J by 0 bases, with 14 bases of the junction left unmatched. The CDR3 covers 21 residues. The CDR3 DNA follows: TGTGCCAGCAGTTACGTCCCGGGACAGGGAACCTTCCGCTCCTATAATTCACCCCTCCACTTT. This gives the protein CASSYVPGQGTFRSYNSPLHF.

For this clonotype: At one boundary the junction diverges from the germline segment, which might be a read error. This rearrangement joins TRBV29-1 to TRBJ2-1; D may be TRBD1 or TRBD2 (6 bases each). This CDR3 is built from 16 residues. Germline CDR1 SQVTM, CDR2 ANQGSEA. This CDR3 reads CSVVGRGVGAYNEKFF. CDR3 nucleotide sequence: TGCAGCGTTGTGGGTAGGGGGGTTGGTGCGTACAATGAGAAGTTCTTC.

The genes are TRBV6-6 and TRBJ2-3, with 8 bases matching TRBD2. CDR1 is MNHNY and CDR2 is SVGAGI in the germline V gene (reference sequence). The V and J ends lost 11 bases and 2 bases, in that order; junction bases with no gene match: 12. This CDR3 is 15 amino acids long. For the CDR3, the DNA is TGTGCCTTCAGCGGATCGCGGGGGGACACAGATACGCAGTATTTT. Its protein is CAFSGSRGDTDTQYF.

The rearrangement joins TRBV4-1 to TRBJ2-3, with D possibly TRBD1 on 6 matching bases. The length of the CDR3 is 16 residues. V was shortened by 5 bases and J by 6 bases, with 21 bases between the two germline ends. Looked up from germline, CDR1 is MGHRA and CDR2 is YSYEKL. CDR3 residues: CASSSKGGSLSDTQYF. CDR3 DNA sequence: TGCGCCAGCAGCTCGAAAGGGGGAAGTCTAAGTGATACGCAGTATTTT.

This clonotype was found many times. The chain links TRBV20-1 to TRBJ2-1, with D perhaps matching TRBD2 (5 bases). The CDR3 loop spans 13 amino acids. With 3 bases removed from V and 7 bases from J, the gap between germline ends came to 13 bases. Germline lookup yields CDR1 DFQATT and CDR2 SNEGSKA (reference sequence). CDR3 DNA: TGCAGTGCTAGCCTAGCCCGTCTAAATGAGCAGTTCTTC. Translated, it gives CSASLARLNEQFF.

V usage is TRBV6-6 and J usage is TRBJ1-2; tentative D call: TRBD1 (6 bases). The CDR3 spans 16 residues. The germline gives CDR1 MNHNY, CDR2 SVGAGI (reference sequence). The germline V and J ends were trimmed by 6 bases and 0 bases, with 17 bases remaining between them. The CDR3 sequence: CASSNGRGAANYGYTF. In nucleotides, the CDR3 is TGTGCCAGCAGCAACGGACGGGGGGCGGCTAACTATGGCTACACCTTC.

The chain combines TRBV14 with TRBJ1-2; no definite D call. This CDR3 has 15 amino acids. CDR1 is SGHDN, CDR2 FVKESK, per germline. V was cut by 1 base and J by 2 bases, with 11 bases left in between. CDR3 DNA sequence: TGTGCCAGCAGCCAAGTGTCCGCTACGAACTATGGCTACACCTTC. It codes for CASSQVSATNYGYTF.

The chain couples TRBV19 to TRBJ2-3; D perhaps matches TRBD2 (6 bases). The V gene lost 9 bases and the J gene lost 0 bases, with 19 bases spanning the gap. There are 16 residues in the CDR3. Germline CDR1 LNHDA, CDR2 SQIVND (reference sequence). As DNA, the CDR3 is TGTGCCAGCCAAAGCGGACGGGGGTCTAGCACAGATACGCAGTATTTT. It is translated as CASQSGRGSSTDTQYF.

The table lists this clonotype with a few counts. The chain is built from TRBV7-2 and TRBJ2-7; D ambiguous. CDR1 and CDR2 from the germline V gene are SGHTA and FQGNSA. The CDR3 extends over 12 amino acids. V lost 5 bases to trimming and J lost 2 bases, with 7 bases between them. This chain's CDR3 is CASSRITYEQYF. The DNA of the CDR3 is TGTGCCAGCAGCCGAATTACCTACGAGCAGTACTTC.

The genes are TRBV5-1 and TRBJ1-2; 7 bases match TRBD1. The CDR3 is 15 amino acids. Looked up from germline, CDR1 is SGHRS and CDR2 is YFSETQ. J lost 6 bases, V lost 3 bases, and 11 bases had no gene match. CDR3 DNA: TGCGCCAGCAGCTGGACCGGGACAGAGAGACATGGCTACACCTTC. This gives the protein CASSWTGTERHGYTF. Based on the CDR3 plus reference TRBV5-1 and TRBJ1-2, the full variable domain is KAGVTQTPRYLIKTRGQQVTLSCSPISGHRSVSWYQQTPGQGLQFLFEYFSETQRNKGNFPGRFSGRQFSNSRSEMNVSTLELGDSALYLCASSWTGTERHGYTFGSGTRLTVV.

This clonotype has a handful of counts. V gene TRBV29-1 combines with J gene TRBJ2-3; 7 nucleotides match TRBD2. The CDR3 runs to 14 residues. The junction had 4 bases not matched to a gene; V was cut back by 3 bases and J by 1 base. The germline CDR1 and CDR2 sequences are SQVTM and ANQGSEA. Here the CDR3 reads CSVDGLAGTDTQYF. In DNA, the CDR3 is TGCAGCGTTGATGGTCTAGCGGGCACAGATACGCAGTATTTT.

This clonotype was found a few times. V gene TRBV11-2 combines with J gene TRBJ1-4; 11 bases line up with TRBD1. With V trimmed by 8 bases and J by 6 bases, 8 bases remained unmatched. CDR3 length: 15 amino acids. CDR1 SGHAT and CDR2 FQNNGV come from the germline V gene. Here the CDR3 DNA reads TGTGCCAGCCAGGACAGGGGGCGGGTATATGAAAAACTGTTTTTT. Protein sequence: CASQDRGRVYEKLFF. The whole variable domain, filled in from reference TRBV11-2 and TRBJ1-4, reads EAGVAQSPRYKIIEKRQSVAFWCNPISGHATLYWYQQILGQGPKLLIQFQNNGVVDDSQLPKDRFSAERLKGVDSTLKIQPAKLEDSAVYLCASQDRGRVYEKLFFGSGTQLSVL.

V usage is TRBV2 and J usage is TRBJ2-3; D is unclear. The germline V gene has CDR1 SNHLY and CDR2 FYNNEI. V was clipped by 4 bases and J by 1 base, with 9 bases between them. CDR3 length: 14 residues. In DNA form, the CDR3 reads TGTGCCAGCAGTGGGGTAACAGGCACAGATACGCAGTATTTT. Residues: CASSGVTGTDTQYF.

Written as DNA, the CDR3 is TGTGCCAGCAGCTTGTTCGAGCGGCGCTCCTACAATGAGCAGTTCTTC. Its translation: CASSLFERRSYNEQFF. The chain couples TRBV5-5 to TRBJ2-1; possibly TRBD2 for D (5 bases). Germline V CDR1 and CDR2: SGHKS, YYEKEE (reference sequence). Trimming stripped 1 base from V and 0 bases from J, with 11 bases between. This CDR3 contains 16 residues. Together with reference TRBV5-5 and TRBJ2-1, the CDR3 gives the full variable domain: DAGVTQSPTHLIKTRGQQVTLRCSPISGHKSVSWYQQVLGQGPQFIFQYYEKEERGRGNFPDRFSARQFPNYSSELNVNALLLGDSALYLCASSLFERRSYNEQFFGPGTRLTVL.

V is TRBV6-6 and J is TRBJ1-5, with D hard to call. In germline, CDR1 is MNHNY, CDR2 SVGAGI (reference sequence). Trimming stripped 5 bases from V and 3 bases from J, with 14 bases between. The CDR3 is 15 amino acids. CDR3: CASSKNDGFNQPQHF. Written as DNA, the CDR3 is TGTGCCAGCAGTAAAAATGACGGGTTCAATCAGCCCCAGCATTTT.

V is TRBV7-8 and J is TRBJ2-4; TRBD1 is a possible D gene (6 bases). Deletions cut 5 bases from V and 0 bases from J, with 14 bases between. In germline, CDR1 is SGHVS, CDR2 FQNEAQ. This CDR3 is 16 amino acids long. CDR3 in DNA: TGTGCCAGCAGCCCAAGGACAGACCTAGCCAAAAACATTCAGTACTTC. This gives the protein CASSPRTDLAKNIQYF.

There are a few counts of this clonotype. The CDR3, as DNA: TGCAGTGCTAGAGCTGACGGGACTAGCGGGACCAATGAGCAGTTCTTC. Translating gives CSARADGTSGTNEQFF. The chain joins TRBV20-1 to TRBJ2-1; 13 nucleotides align to TRBD2. Germline V gene lookup returns CDR1 DFQATT and CDR2 SNEGSKA (reference sequence). The CDR3 loop spans 16 amino acids. Trimming at V came to 1 base and at J to 6 bases, leaving 6 bases not matched to a gene.

This clonotype was seen a few times. The chain combines TRBV10-2 with TRBJ2-1; D ambiguous. Trimming removed 7 bases at V and 8 bases at J, with 9 bases between. Germline-derived CDR1 and CDR2 are WSHSY and SAAADI. The CDR3 contains 11 residues. CDR3 nucleotides: TGCGCCAGCACCCCTAGGCATGAGCAGTTCTTC. Protein product: CASTPRHEQFF.